This T cell receptor (beta chain) is drawn from a study of blood T cell repertoires in COVID-19. Study context: Samples taken during acute and convalescent COVID-19 were collected in the United States, Italy and Spain. Sample material is recorded as cDNA or gDNA derived from T cells, B-cell-depleted T cells, or PBMCs.

Original processing methods: By means of reference gene primer amplification, nucleated cell counts were estimated. Sequencing used immunoSEQ multiplex PCR; TCRdb keeps in-frame clones, though not all of them. The V and J calls and clone size were taken over from that table, and D and trimming were inferred from the DNA. The sample shows roughly 260,000 clones, about nine tenths of them seen only once. The CDR3 spans 14 residues. CDR1 and CDR2 (germline): SEHNR, FQNEAQ (reference sequence). V was cut by 5 bases and J by 0 bases, with 10 bases left in between. The sequenced sample was peripheral blood. The gene calls are TRBV7-9 and TRBJ1-1, with unresolved D. The clonotype comes from a woman aged 45-65 years who had recovered from COVID-19. CDR3 nucleotide sequence: TGTGCCAGCAGCCCCCTCAGTATGAACACTGAAGCTTTCTTT. Its translation is CASSPLSMNTEAFF.